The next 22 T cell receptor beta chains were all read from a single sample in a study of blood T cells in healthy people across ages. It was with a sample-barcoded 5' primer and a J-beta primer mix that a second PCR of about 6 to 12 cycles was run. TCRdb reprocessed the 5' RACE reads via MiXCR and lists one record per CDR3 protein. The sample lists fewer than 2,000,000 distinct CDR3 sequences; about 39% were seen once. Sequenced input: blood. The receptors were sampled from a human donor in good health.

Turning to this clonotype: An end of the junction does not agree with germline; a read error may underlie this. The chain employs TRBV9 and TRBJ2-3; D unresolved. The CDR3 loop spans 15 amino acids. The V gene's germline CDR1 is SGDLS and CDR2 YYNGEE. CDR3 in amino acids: CASSNSDSSTDTQYF. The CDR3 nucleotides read TGCGCCAGCAGCAACAGTGACTCAAGCACAGATACGCAGTATTTT.

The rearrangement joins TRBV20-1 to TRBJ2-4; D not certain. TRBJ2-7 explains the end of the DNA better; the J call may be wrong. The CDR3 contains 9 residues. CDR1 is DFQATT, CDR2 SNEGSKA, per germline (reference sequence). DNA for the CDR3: TGCAGCCCACCCTACGAGCAGTACTTC. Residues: CSPPYEQYF.

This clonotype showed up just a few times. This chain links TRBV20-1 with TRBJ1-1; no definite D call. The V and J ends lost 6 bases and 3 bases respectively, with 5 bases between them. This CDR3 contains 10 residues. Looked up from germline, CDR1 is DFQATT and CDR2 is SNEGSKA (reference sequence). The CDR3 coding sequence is TGCAGTGCACAGCACACTGAAGCTTTCTTT. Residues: CSAQHTEAFF.

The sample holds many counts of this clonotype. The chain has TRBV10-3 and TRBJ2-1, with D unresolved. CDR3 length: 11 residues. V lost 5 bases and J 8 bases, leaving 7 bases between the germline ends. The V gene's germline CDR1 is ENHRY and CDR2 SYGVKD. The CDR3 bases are TGTGCCATCAGTCTCGCACATGAGCAGTTCTTC. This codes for CAISLAHEQFF.

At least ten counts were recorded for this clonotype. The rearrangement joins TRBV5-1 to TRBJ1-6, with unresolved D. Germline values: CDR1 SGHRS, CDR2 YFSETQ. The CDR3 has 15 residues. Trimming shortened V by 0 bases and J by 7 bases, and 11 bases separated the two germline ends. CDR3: CASSLGGGSNSPLHF. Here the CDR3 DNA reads TGCGCCAGCAGCTTGGGGGGAGGATCCAATTCACCCCTCCACTTT.

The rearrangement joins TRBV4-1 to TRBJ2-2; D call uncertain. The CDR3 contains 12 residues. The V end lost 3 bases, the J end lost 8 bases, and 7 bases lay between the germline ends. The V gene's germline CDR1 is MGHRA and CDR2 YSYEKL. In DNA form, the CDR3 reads TGCGCCAGCAGCCAGACCCAAGGGGAGCTGTTTTTT. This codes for CASSQTQGELFF.

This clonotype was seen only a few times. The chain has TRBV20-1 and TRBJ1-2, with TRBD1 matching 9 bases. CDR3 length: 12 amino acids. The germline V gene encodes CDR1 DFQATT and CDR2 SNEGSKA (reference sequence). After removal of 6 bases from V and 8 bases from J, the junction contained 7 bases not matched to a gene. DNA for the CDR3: TGCAGTGCCAAGGCGGGACAGGGCGGCTACACCTTC. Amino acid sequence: CSAKAGQGGYTF.

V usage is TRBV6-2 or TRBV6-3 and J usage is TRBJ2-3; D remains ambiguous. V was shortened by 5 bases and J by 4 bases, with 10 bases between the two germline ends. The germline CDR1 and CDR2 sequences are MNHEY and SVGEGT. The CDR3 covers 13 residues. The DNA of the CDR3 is TGTGCCAGCAGTGATTTTTTTGCAGATACGCAGTATTTT. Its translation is CASSDFFADTQYF.

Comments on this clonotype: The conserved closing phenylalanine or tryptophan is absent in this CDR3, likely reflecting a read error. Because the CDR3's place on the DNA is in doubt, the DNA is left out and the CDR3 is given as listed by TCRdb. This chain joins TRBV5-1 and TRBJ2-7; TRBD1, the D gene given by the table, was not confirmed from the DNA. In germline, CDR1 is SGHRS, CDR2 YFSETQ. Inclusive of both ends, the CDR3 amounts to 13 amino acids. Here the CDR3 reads CASSFSTPGQQHN.

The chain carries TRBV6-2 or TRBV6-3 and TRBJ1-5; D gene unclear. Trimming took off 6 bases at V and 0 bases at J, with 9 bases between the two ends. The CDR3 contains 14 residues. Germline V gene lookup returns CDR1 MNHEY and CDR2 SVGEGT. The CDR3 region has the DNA TGTGCCAGCAGCGACCTATATAGCAATCAGCCCCAGCATTTT. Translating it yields CASSDLYSNQPQHF.

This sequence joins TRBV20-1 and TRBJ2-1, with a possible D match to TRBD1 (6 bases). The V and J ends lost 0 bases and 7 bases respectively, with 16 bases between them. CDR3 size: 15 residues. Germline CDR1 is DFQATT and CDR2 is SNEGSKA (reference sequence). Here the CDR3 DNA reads TGCAGTGCTAGAGATGTGGATCAGGGGCGGAATGAGCAGTTCTTC. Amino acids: CSARDVDQGRNEQFF.

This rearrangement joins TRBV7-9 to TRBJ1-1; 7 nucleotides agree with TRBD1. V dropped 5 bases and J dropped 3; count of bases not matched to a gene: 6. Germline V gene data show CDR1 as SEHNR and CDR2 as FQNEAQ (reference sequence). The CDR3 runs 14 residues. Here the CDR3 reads CASSDFTGDTEAFF. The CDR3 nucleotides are TGTGCCAGCAGCGACTTCACAGGGGACACTGAAGCTTTCTTT.

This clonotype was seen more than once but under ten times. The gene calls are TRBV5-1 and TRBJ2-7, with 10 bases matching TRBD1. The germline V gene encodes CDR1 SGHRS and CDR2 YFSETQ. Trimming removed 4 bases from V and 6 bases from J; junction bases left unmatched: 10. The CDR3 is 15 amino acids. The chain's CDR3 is CASSRWGQGCCEQYF. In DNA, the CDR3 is TGCGCCAGCAGCAGATGGGGACAGGGGTGTTGCGAGCAGTACTTC.

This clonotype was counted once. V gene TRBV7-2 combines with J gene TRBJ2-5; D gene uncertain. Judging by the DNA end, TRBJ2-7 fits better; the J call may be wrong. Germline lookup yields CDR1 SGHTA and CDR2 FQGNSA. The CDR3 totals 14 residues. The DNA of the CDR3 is TGTGCCAGCAGCTTAGTTGTTTGGGGTTCCGAGCAGTACTTC. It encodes CASSLVVWGSEQYF.

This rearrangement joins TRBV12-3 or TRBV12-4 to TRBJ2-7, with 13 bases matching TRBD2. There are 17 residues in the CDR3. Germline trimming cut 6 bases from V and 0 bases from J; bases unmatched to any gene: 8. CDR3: CASSPRTSGGLSYEQYF. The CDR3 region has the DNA TGTGCCAGCAGCCCAAGGACTAGCGGGGGCCTCTCCTACGAGCAGTACTTC.

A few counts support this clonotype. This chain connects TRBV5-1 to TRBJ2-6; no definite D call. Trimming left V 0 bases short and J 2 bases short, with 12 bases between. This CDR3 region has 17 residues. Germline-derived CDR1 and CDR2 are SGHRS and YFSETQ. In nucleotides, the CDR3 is TGCGCCAGCAGCTTGGCGCCCCCCGGGCCTGGGGCCAACGTCCTGACTTTC. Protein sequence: CASSLAPPGPGANVLTF.

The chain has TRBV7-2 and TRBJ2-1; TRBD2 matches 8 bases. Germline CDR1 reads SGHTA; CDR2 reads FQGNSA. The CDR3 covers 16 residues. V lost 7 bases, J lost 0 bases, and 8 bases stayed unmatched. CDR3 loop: CASTLRLAGSYNEQFF. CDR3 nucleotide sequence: TGTGCCAGCACCCTTAGGCTAGCGGGCTCCTACAATGAGCAGTTCTTC.

The CDR3 DNA sequence: TGCGCCAGCAGCCAAGATTTATTTAATGAGCAGTTCTTC. Its translation is CASSQDLFNEQFF. The J gene is TRBJ2-1, the V gene TRBV4-3; D uncertain. The ends were cut back, 0 bases at V and 7 bases at J, with 7 bases in the middle. CDR1 and CDR2 (germline): LGHNA, YSLEER. The CDR3 is 13 residues long.

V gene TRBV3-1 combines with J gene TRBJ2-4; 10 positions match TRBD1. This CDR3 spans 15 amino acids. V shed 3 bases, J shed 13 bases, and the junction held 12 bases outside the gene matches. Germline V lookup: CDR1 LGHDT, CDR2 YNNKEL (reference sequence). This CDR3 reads CASSHRDRGFNEQYF. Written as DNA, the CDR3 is TGTGCCAGCAGCCACCGGGACAGGGGATTCAATGAGCAGTACTTC.

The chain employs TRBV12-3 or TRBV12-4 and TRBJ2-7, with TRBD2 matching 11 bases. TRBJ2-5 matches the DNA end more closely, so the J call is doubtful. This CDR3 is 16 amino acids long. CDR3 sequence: CASSARLGTSGETQYF. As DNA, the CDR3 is TGTGCCAGCAGTGCCCGTCTCGGGACTAGCGGTGAGACCCAGTACTTC.

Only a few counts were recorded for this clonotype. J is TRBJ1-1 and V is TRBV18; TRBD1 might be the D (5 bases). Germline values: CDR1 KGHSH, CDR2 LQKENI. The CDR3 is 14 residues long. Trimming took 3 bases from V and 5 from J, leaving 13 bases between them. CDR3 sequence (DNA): TGTGCCAGCTCACCCGGGGGGGGGAGAACTGAAGCTTTCTTT. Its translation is CASSPGGGRTEAFF.

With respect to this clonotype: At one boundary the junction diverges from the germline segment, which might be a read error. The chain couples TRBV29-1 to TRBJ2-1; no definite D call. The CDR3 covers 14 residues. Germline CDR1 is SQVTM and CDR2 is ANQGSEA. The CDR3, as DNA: TGCAGCGGGGGTGGGGTGTCCACCTACAATGAGCGGTTCTTC. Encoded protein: CSGGGVSTYNERFF.